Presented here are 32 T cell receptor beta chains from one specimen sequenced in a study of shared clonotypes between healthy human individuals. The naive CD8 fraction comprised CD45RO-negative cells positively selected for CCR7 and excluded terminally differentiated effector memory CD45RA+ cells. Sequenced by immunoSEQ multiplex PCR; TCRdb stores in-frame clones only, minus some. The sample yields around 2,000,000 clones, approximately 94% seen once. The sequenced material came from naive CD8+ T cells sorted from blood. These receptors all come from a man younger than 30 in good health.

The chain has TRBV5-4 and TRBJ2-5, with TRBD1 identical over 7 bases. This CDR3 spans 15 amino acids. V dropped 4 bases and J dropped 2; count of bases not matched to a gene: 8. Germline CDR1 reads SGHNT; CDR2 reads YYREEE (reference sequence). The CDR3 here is CASSDGTEFQETQYF. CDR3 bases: TGTGCCAGCAGCGATGGGACAGAATTTCAAGAGACCCAGTACTTC.

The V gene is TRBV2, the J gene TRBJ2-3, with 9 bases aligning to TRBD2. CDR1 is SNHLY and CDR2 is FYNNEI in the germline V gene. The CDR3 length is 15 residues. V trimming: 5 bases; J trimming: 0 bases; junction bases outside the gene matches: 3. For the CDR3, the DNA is TGTGCCAGCAGTCCGGGACTAGCTAGCACAGATACGCAGTATTTT. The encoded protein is CASSPGLASTDTQYF.

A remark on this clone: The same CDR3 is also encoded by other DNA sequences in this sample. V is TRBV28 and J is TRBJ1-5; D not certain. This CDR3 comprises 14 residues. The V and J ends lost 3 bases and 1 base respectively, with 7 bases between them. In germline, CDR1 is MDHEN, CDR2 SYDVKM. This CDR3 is CASSLRGSNQPQHF. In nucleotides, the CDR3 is TGTGCCAGCAGTTTGCGGGGAAGCAATCAGCCCCAGCATTTT.

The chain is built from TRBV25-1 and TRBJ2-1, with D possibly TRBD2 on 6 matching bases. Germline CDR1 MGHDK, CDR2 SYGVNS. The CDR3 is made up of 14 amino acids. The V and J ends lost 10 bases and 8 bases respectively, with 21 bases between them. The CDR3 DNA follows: TGTGCCACCAAAGTGGCGGGGACTCGGGATGAGCAGTTCTTC. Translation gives CATKVAGTRDEQFF.

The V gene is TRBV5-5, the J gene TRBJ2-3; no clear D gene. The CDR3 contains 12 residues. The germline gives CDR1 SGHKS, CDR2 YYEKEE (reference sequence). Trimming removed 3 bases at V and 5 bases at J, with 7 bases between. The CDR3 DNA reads TGTGCCAGCAGCTCTTTCCAAGATACGCAGTATTTT. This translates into CASSSFQDTQYF.

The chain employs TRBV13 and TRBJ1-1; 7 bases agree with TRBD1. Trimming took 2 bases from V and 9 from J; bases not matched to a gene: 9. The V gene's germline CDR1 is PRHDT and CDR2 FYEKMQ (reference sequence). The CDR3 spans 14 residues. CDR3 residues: CASSLRTGRGQAFF. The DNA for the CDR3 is TGTGCCAGCAGCTTAAGGACAGGACGAGGACAAGCTTTCTTT. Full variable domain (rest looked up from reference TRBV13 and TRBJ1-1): AAGVIQSPRHLIKEKRETATLKCYPIPRHDTVYWYQQGPGQDPQFLISFYEKMQSDKGSIPDRFSAQQFSDYHSELNMSSLELGDSALYFCASSLRTGRGQAFFGQGTRLTVV.

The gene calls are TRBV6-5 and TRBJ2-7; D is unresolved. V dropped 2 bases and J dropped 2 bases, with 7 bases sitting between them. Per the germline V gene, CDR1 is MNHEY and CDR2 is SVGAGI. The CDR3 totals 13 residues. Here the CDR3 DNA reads TGTGCCAGCAGTTACACGGAGACCTACGAGCAGTACTTC. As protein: CASSYTETYEQYF.

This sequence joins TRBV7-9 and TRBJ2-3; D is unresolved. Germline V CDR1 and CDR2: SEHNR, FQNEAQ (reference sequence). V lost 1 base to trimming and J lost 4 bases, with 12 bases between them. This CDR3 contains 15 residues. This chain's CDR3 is CASSLEGLLADTQYF. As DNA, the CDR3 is TGTGCCAGCAGCTTAGAAGGTCTACTCGCAGATACGCAGTATTTT.

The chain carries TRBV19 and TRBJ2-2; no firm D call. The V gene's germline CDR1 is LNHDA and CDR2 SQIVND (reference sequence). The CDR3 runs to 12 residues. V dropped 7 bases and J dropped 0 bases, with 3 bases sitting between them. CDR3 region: CASISNTGELFF. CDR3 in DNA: TGTGCCAGTATTTCGAACACCGGGGAGCTGTTTTTT.

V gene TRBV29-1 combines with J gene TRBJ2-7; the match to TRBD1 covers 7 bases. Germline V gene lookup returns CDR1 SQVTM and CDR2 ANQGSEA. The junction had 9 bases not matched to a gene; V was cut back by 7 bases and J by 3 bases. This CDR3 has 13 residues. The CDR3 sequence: CSDRDDRVYEQYF. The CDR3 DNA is TGCAGCGATAGAGACGACAGGGTCTACGAGCAGTACTTC.

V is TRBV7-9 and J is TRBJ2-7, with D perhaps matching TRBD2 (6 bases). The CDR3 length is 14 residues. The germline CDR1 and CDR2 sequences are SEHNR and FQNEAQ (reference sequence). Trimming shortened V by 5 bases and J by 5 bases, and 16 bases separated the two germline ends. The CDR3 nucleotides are TGTGCCAGCAGCCTCTCCGGGTCGGGGGACGAGCAGTACTTC. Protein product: CASSLSGSGDEQYF.

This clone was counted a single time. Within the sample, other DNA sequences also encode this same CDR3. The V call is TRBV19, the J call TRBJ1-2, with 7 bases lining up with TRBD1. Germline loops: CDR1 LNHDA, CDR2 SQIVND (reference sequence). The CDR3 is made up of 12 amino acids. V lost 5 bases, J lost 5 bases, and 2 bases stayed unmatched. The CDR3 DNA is TGTGCCAGTAGTCCGACAGGGTATGGCTACACCTTC. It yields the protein CASSPTGYGYTF.

The CDR3 nucleotides are TGTGCCAGCCAGCTTATGGAGGGCTCCTACGAGCAGTACTTC. Encoded protein: CASQLMEGSYEQYF. This rearrangement joins TRBV7-9 to TRBJ2-7; tentatively, D is TRBD2 (6 bases). CDR1 SEHNR and CDR2 FQNEAQ come from the germline V gene (reference sequence). The CDR3 sequence is 14 residues long. Between the trimmed V and J ends, which lost 8 bases and 0 bases, there was a span of 14 bases.

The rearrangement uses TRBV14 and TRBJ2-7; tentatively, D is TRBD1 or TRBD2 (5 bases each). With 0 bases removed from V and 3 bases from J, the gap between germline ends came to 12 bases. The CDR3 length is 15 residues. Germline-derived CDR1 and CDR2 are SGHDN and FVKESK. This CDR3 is CASSQDWGNHYEQYF. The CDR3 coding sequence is TGTGCCAGCAGCCAAGATTGGGGGAATCACTACGAGCAGTACTTC.

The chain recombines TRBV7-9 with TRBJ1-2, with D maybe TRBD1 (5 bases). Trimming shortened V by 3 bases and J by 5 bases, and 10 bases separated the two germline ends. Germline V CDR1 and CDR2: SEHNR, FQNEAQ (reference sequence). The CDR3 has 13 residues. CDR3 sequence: CASSFRGEYGYTF. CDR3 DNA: TGTGCCAGCAGCTTTAGGGGTGAATATGGCTACACCTTC.

The CDR3 loop is CASSDVAGGQTQYF. The CDR3 region has the DNA TGTGCCAGCAGTGATGTAGCGGGAGGACAGACCCAGTACTTC. This chain uses TRBV28 with TRBJ2-5; 10 nucleotides agree with TRBD2. Losses at the gene ends were 5 bases for V and 6 bases for J; bases not matched to a gene: 6. The germline CDR1 and CDR2 sequences are MDHEN and SYDVKM. The CDR3 runs to 14 residues.

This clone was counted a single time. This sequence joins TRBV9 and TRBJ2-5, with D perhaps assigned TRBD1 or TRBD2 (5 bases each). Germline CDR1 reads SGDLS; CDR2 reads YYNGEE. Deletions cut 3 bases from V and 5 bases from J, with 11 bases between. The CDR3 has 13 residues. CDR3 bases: TGTGCCAGCAGCGACGGGGCTCTGGAGACCCAGTACTTC. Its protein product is CASSDGALETQYF.

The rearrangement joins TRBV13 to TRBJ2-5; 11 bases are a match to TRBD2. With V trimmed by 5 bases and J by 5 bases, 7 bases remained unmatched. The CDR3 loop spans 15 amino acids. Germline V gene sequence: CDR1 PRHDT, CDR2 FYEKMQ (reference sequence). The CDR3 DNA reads TGTGCCAGCAGCACACTAGCGGGAGAGGGGGAGACCCAGTACTTC. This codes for CASSTLAGEGETQYF.

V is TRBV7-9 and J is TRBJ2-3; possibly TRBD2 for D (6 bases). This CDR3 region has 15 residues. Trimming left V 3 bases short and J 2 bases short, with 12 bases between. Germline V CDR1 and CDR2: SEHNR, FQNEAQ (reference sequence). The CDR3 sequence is CASSLSLANTDTQYF. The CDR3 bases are TGTGCCAGCAGCTTGAGCCTAGCGAACACAGATACGCAGTATTTT.

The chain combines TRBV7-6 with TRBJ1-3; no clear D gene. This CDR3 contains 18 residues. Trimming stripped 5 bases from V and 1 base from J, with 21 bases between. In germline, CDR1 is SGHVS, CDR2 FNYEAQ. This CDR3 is CASSLIRREKGSGNTIYF. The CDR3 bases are TGTGCCAGCAGCCTAATTAGACGGGAAAAGGGTTCTGGAAACACCATATATTTT.

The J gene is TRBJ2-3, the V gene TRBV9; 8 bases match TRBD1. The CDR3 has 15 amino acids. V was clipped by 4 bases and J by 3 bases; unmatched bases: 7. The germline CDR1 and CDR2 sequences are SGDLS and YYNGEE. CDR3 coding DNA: TGTGCCAGCAGCACACAGGGGGTCATAACAGATACGCAGTATTTT. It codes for CASSTQGVITDTQYF.

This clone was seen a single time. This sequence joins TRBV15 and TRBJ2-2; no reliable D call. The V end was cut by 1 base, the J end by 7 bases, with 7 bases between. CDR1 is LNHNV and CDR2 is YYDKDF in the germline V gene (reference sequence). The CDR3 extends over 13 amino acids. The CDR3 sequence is CATSRVAGGELFF. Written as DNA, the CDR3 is TGTGCCACCAGCAGAGTAGCTGGCGGGGAGCTGTTTTTT.

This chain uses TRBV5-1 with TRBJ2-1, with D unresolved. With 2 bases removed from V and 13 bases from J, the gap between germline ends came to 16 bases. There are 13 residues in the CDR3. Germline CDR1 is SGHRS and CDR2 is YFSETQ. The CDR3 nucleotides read TGCGCCAGCAGCTTTGGTCCGGCGGCTGTCCAGTTCTTC. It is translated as CASSFGPAAVQFF.

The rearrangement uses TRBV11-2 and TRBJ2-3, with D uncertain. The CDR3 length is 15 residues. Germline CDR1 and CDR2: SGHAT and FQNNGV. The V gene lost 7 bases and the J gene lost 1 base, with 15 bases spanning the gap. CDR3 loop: CASTVGSGGTDTQYF. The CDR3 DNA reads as TGTGCCAGCACCGTCGGCAGTGGGGGCACAGATACGCAGTATTTT.

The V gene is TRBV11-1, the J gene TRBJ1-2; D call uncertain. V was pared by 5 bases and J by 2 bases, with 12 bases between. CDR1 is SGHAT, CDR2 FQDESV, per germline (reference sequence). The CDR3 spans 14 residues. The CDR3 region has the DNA TGTGCCAGCAGCCACCCGGCGGGGAACTATGGCTACACCTTC. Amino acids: CASSHPAGNYGYTF.

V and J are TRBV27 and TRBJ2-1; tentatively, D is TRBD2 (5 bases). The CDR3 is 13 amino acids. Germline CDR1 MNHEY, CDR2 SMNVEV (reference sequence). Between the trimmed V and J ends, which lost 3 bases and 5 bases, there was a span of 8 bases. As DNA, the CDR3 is TGTGCCAGCAGTTTCGGGATTAACAATGAGCAGTTCTTC. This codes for CASSFGINNEQFF.

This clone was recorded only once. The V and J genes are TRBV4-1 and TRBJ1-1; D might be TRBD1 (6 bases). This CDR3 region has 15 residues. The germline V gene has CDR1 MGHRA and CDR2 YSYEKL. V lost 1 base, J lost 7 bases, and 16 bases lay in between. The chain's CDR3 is CASSQGPDSPVEAFF. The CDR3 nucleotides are TGCGCCAGCAGCCAAGGTCCGGACAGCCCTGTTGAAGCTTTCTTT.

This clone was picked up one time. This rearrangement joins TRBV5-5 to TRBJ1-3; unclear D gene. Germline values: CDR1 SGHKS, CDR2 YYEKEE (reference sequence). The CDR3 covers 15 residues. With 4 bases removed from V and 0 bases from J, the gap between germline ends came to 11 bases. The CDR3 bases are TGTGCCAGCAGCCCGTCGGTGAACTCTGGAAACACCATATATTTT. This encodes CASSPSVNSGNTIYF. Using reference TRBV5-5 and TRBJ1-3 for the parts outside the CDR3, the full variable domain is DAGVTQSPTHLIKTRGQQVTLRCSPISGHKSVSWYQQVLGQGPQFIFQYYEKEERGRGNFPDRFSARQFPNYSSELNVNALLLGDSALYLCASSPSVNSGNTIYFGEGSWLTVV.

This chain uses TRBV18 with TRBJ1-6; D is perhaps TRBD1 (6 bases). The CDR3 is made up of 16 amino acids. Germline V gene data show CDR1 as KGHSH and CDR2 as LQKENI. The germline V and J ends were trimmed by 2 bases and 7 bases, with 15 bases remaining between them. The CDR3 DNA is TGTGCCAGCTCACCAACCGGGAGGGGGACCAATTCACCCCTCCACTTT. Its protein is CASSPTGRGTNSPLHF.

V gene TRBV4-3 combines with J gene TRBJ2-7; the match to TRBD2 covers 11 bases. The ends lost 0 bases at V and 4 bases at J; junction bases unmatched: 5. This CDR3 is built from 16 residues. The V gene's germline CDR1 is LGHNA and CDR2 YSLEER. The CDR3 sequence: CASSQDPVAGGYEQYF. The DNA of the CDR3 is TGCGCCAGCAGCCAAGATCCGGTAGCGGGAGGGTACGAGCAGTACTTC.

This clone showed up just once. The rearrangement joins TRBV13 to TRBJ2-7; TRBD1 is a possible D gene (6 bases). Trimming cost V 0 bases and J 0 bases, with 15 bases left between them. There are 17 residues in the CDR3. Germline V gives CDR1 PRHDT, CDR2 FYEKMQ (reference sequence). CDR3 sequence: CASSLGLGQGISYEQYF. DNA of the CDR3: TGTGCCAGCAGCTTAGGCCTCGGGCAGGGGATCTCCTACGAGCAGTACTTC.

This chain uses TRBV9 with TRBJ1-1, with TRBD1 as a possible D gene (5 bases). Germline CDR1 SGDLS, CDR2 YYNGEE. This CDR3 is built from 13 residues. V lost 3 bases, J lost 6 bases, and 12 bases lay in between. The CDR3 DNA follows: TGTGCCAGCAGCGGGGAGTGGGGGGCTGAAGCTTTCTTT. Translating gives CASSGEWGAEAFF.